These 7 T cell receptor beta chains share one sample of origin, sequenced in a study of shared clonotypes between healthy human individuals. Using immunoSEQ multiplex PCR, the repertoire was profiled, and TCRdb retains in-frame clones only, with some absent. The sample records fewer than 2.5 million clones, more than 85% being singletons. Source material: naive CD4+ T cells from PBMCs. Stated subset: CD45RA+ positively selected. The source of these receptors is a man aged 18 to 30 in good health. Some clones in this sample may be carry-over from other donors' samples.

The chain is built from TRBV5-5 and TRBJ2-1; D is uncertain. Germline V lookup: CDR1 SGHKS, CDR2 YYEKEE (reference sequence). Trimming removed 5 bases from V and 8 bases from J, with 14 bases in between. CDR3 length equals 13 residues. This chain's CDR3 is CASSPQFDYEQFF. In DNA form, the CDR3 reads TGTGCCAGCAGTCCCCAATTCGATTATGAGCAGTTCTTC.

The chain couples TRBV11-2 to TRBJ2-2; the match to TRBD2 covers 9 bases. CDR3 length: 15 residues. With 5 bases clipped from V and 6 bases from J, the junction kept 7 bases outside the gene matches. Germline CDR1 is SGHAT and CDR2 is FQNNGV. CDR3 region: CASSLLAGGPGELFF. CDR3 bases: TGTGCCAGCAGCCTGCTGGCGGGAGGGCCCGGGGAGCTGTTTTTT.

The rearrangement uses TRBV2 and TRBJ2-7; D could derive from TRBD1 or TRBD2 (5 bases each). The V gene's germline CDR1 is SNHLY and CDR2 FYNNEI. The CDR3 is made up of 14 amino acids. V dropped 4 bases and J dropped 7 bases, with 17 bases sitting between them. The DNA of the CDR3 is TGTGCCAGCAGTGCAGGGCTAGCAGTAGGTGAGCAGTACTTC. Its protein product is CASSAGLAVGEQYF.

J is TRBJ1-2 and V is TRBV5-4, with D uncertain. Germline lookup yields CDR1 SGHNT and CDR2 YYREEE (reference sequence). This CDR3 spans 14 amino acids. The ends were cut back, 2 bases at V and 5 bases at J, with 13 bases in the middle. This CDR3 is CASSFQGSPYGYTF. CDR3 coding DNA: TGTGCCAGCAGCTTTCAAGGGTCCCCTTATGGCTACACCTTC.

This CDR3 is CASRRTGGRNTIYF. Written as DNA, the CDR3 is TGTGCCAGCAGGAGGACAGGGGGGAGAAACACCATATATTTT. The chain couples TRBV6-1 to TRBJ1-3; TRBD1 agrees at 10 bases. Germline CDR1 MNHNS, CDR2 SASEGT. Unmatched junction bases numbered 4, after V lost 6 bases and J lost 5 bases. The CDR3 totals 14 residues.

The chain carries TRBV7-9 and TRBJ2-6; D remains unclear. Germline V gene lookup returns CDR1 SEHNR and CDR2 FQNEAQ (reference sequence). Trimming took 0 bases from V and 1 from J, leaving 10 bases between them. This CDR3 is 17 amino acids long. The CDR3 coding sequence is TGTGCCAGCAGCTTAGCCTACAGACTTTCTGGGGCCAACGTCCTGACTTTC. Protein sequence: CASSLAYRLSGANVLTF.

The rearrangement links TRBV6-1 to TRBJ2-1; TRBD2 matches at 7 bases. The CDR3 consists of 13 residues. The germline V gene has CDR1 MNHNS and CDR2 SASEGT. J gave up 9 bases and V 5 bases, and 7 bases lay outside the gene matches. The CDR3 is CASSYFGEGEQFF. The CDR3 region has the DNA TGTGCCAGCAGTTATTTCGGGGAGGGTGAGCAGTTCTTC.